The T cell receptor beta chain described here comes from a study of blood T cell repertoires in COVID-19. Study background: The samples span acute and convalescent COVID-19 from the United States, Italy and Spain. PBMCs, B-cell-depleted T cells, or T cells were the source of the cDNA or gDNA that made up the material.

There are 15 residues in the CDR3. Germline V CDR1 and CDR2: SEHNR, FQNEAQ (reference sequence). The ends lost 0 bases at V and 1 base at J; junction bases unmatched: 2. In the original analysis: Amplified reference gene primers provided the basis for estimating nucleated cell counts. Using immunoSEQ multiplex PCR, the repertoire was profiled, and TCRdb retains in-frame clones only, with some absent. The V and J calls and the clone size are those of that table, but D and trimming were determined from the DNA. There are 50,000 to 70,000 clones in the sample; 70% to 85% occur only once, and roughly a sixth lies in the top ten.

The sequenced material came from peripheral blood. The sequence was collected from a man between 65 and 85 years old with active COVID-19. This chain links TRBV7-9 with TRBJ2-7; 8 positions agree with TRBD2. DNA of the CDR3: TGTGCCAGCAGCTTAGCAAGCGGGAGATCCTACGAGCAGTACTTC. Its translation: CASSLASGRSYEQYF.